These 26 T cell receptor beta chains share one sample of origin, sequenced in a study of T cells in Graves' hyperthyroidism and ophthalmopathy (dated by TCRdb to the late 2010s). Library preparation employed multiplex PCR. TCRdb lists the instrument as Illumina HiSeq 2000. Amplification of TCR beta CDR3 regions was carried out from RNA transcripts. The first round of RT-PCR for the TCR CDR3 was performed with the HTBI primer set and the Qiagen OneStep RT-PCR kit. TCRdb trimmed public reads at Q25 via fastp, called clones via MiXCR and kept in-frame beta chains. Each record represents a unique CDR3 protein, reported with the most common genes and DNA among its rows. The sample has some 300,000 distinct CDR3 sequences on record, over 15% of them singletons. The ten most abundant clones make up approximately 33% of the sample. Specimen: blood. These receptors were taken from a young man with Graves' hyperthyroidism.

This clonotype occurred a few times. This sequence joins TRBV7-3 and TRBJ1-1; D call uncertain. The germline gives CDR1 SGHTA, CDR2 FQGTGA. The CDR3 has 15 amino acids. V lost 1 base to trimming and J lost 6 bases, with 15 bases between them. CDR3 DNA sequence: TGTGCCAGCAGCTTAAGGTCGGGCAGTCGCGCTGAAGCTTTCTTT. Protein sequence: CASSLRSGSRAEAFF.

V usage is TRBV24-1 and J usage is TRBJ2-3; tentatively, D is TRBD2 (5 bases). CDR3 length: 15 amino acids. V lost 5 bases to trimming and J lost 5 bases, with 16 bases between them. Per germline, CDR1 KGHDR and CDR2 SFDVKD. The CDR3 sequence is CATSGSSGGRDTQYF. CDR3 DNA sequence: TGTGCCACCAGTGGATCCTCGGGTGGGAGAGATACGCAGTATTTT.

V is TRBV7-2 and J is TRBJ1-2; D may be TRBD1 (5 bases). This CDR3 comprises 15 residues. Germline CDR1 is SGHTA and CDR2 is FQGNSA. V was clipped by 0 bases and J by 5 bases, with 13 bases between them. In DNA, the CDR3 is TGTGCCAGCAGCTTAGCGGCAGGGAACTCTTATGGCTACACCTTC. This translates into CASSLAAGNSYGYTF.

This clonotype was recorded a few times. The chain joins TRBV9 to TRBJ2-7; TRBD2 matches 7 bases. Germline loops: CDR1 SGDLS, CDR2 YYNGEE. The CDR3 length is 15 residues. J gave up 1 base and V 0 bases, and 4 bases lay outside the gene matches. The DNA of the CDR3 is TGTGCCAGCAGCGTAGGGCGGGAGTGGTCCTACGAGCAGTACTTC. Protein sequence: CASSVGREWSYEQYF.

This clonotype was seen repeatedly, ten times or more. The chain employs TRBV20-1 and TRBJ2-5; 7 bases are a match to TRBD1. Germline V gives CDR1 DFQATT, CDR2 SNEGSKA (reference sequence). V shed 3 bases, J shed 4 bases, and the junction held 5 bases outside the gene matches. The CDR3 loop spans 13 amino acids. The CDR3 DNA reads as TGCAGTGCTAGGGGCGCAGGGGGAGAGACCCAGTACTTC. This gives the protein CSARGAGGETQYF.

There are many counts of this clonotype. V and J are TRBV11-2 and TRBJ2-4; possibly TRBD2 for D (5 bases). Germline V gene sequence: CDR1 SGHAT, CDR2 FQNNGV. V was pared by 5 bases and J by 1 base, with 15 bases between. The CDR3 consists of 16 residues. CDR3 sequence reads: CASSLLSSGAKNIQYF. DNA for the CDR3: TGTGCCAGCAGCCTCCTCTCCTCGGGGGCCAAAAACATTCAGTACTTC. Full variable domain (outside the CDR3, taken from reference TRBV11-2 and TRBJ2-4): EAGVAQSPRYKIIEKRQSVAFWCNPISGHATLYWYQQILGQGPKLLIQFQNNGVVDDSQLPKDRFSAERLKGVDSTLKIQPAKLEDSAVYLCASSLLSSGAKNIQYFGAGTRLSVL.

There are a few counts of this clonotype. One junction end does not reproduce the germline sequence, and a read error may be involved. The CDR3, as DNA: TGTGCCAGCAGCAAACCGGGACTAGCTTTC. Translating it yields CASSKPGLAF. The chain links TRBV28 to TRBJ2-6; TRBD2 matches at 8 bases. This CDR3 comprises 10 residues. Germline V gene data show CDR1 as MDHEN and CDR2 as SYDVKM.

This clonotype was detected only a few times. J is TRBJ1-1 and V is TRBV20-1; D perhaps matches TRBD1 (5 bases). The CDR3 loop spans 13 amino acids. Trimming removed 3 bases from V and 6 bases from J, with 14 bases in between. Germline CDR1 is DFQATT and CDR2 is SNEGSKA (reference sequence). CDR3 region: CSASRLGGAEAFF. DNA of the CDR3: TGCAGTGCTAGTCGTCTTGGGGGGGCTGAAGCTTTCTTT.

The V and J genes are TRBV12-3 or TRBV12-4 and TRBJ1-5; D ambiguous. This CDR3 has 14 amino acids. The ends were cut back, 7 bases at V and 5 bases at J, with 15 bases in the middle. CDR3 bases: TGTGCCAGCAACCAATTCGGGCAGTATCAGCCCCAGCATTTT. It yields the protein CASNQFGQYQPQHF.

This clonotype was seen only a few times. The chain carries TRBV4-1 and TRBJ1-1; TRBD1 matches at 7 bases. The CDR3 length is 16 residues. V trimming: 3 bases; J trimming: 0 bases; junction bases outside the gene matches: 7. The germline CDR1 and CDR2 sequences are MGHRA and YSYEKL. The CDR3 is CASSQIDRDVNTEAFF. The CDR3, as DNA: TGCGCCAGCAGCCAGATCGACAGGGACGTGAACACTGAAGCTTTCTTT.

Notes on this clonotype: Possible read error: a much larger clone is one base away. The chain joins TRBV28 to TRBJ2-2, with D maybe TRBD2 (5 bases). This CDR3 has 14 residues. Per germline, CDR1 MDHEN and CDR2 SYDVKM. The CDR3 protein is CASSSPGNNGELFF. Here the CDR3 DNA reads TGTGCCAGCAGTTCCCCCGGGAACAACGGGGAGCTGTTTTTT.

This clonotype was detected many times. This chain links TRBV3-1 with TRBJ1-2; a weak D match, TRBD1 (5 bases). Trimming shortened V by 1 base and J by 6 bases, and 15 bases separated the two germline ends. This CDR3 has 15 amino acids. Germline lookup yields CDR1 LGHDT and CDR2 YNNKEL (reference sequence). The CDR3 reads CASSQADRGIHGYTF. CDR3 nucleotide sequence: TGTGCCAGCAGCCAAGCTGACCGGGGCATCCATGGCTACACCTTC.

Worth noting for this clonotype: A much larger clone lies a single base off, so this may be a read error. The genes are TRBV30 and TRBJ1-2, with D uncertain. Per germline, CDR1 GTSNPN and CDR2 SVGIG (reference sequence). The CDR3 has 11 amino acids. CDR3 DNA: TGTGCCTGGAAAAGAGACTATGGCTGCACCTTC. Protein sequence: CAWKRDYGCTF.

The chain joins TRBV2 to TRBJ1-1; 9 nucleotides line up with TRBD1. CDR1 SNHLY and CDR2 FYNNEI come from the germline V gene. CDR3 length: 13 amino acids. V lost 9 bases and J lost 7; bases outside the gene matches: 9. The CDR3 bases are TGTGCCAGTGGGGACAGGGAAGGGGGTGAAGCTTTCTTT. It codes for CASGDREGGEAFF.

This clonotype was recorded at least ten times. The CDR3 bases are TGCGCCAGCAGCTTTGGGCAGGCCTTAACCTACGAGCAGTACTTC. Translating gives CASSFGQALTYEQYF. The J gene is TRBJ2-7, the V gene TRBV5-1; D is unclear. Germline V lookup: CDR1 SGHRS, CDR2 YFSETQ. The V end was cut by 2 bases, the J end by 2 bases, with 14 bases between. The CDR3 consists of 15 residues.

Many counts were recorded for this clonotype. This chain links TRBV11-2 with TRBJ2-1; TRBD2 is a possible D gene (6 bases). Trimming stripped 6 bases from V and 10 bases from J, with 16 bases between. This CDR3 comprises 13 residues. From germline, CDR1 is SGHAT and CDR2 FQNNGV. The DNA of the CDR3 is TGTGCCAGCAGTCGCGGGACCCTGAGGGAGCAGTTCTTC. Protein product: CASSRGTLREQFF.

The chain carries TRBV29-1 and TRBJ1-2; 7 nucleotides match TRBD1. The length of the CDR3 is 11 residues. Trimming took 4 bases from V and 6 from J; bases not matched to a gene: 2. The germline CDR1 and CDR2 sequences are SQVTM and ANQGSEA. DNA of the CDR3: TGCAGCGTTGCTGGGACAGATGGCTACACCTTC. Encoded protein: CSVAGTDGYTF. The whole variable domain, remainder taken from reference TRBV29-1 and TRBJ1-2, is SAVISQKPSRDICQRGTSLTIQCQVDSQVTMMFWYRQQPGQSLTLIATANQGSEATYESGFVIDKFPISRPNLTFSTLTVSNMSPEDSSIYLCSVAGTDGYTFGSGTRLTVV.

This clonotype appeared a few times. This rearrangement joins TRBV19 to TRBJ2-3, with 9 positions matching TRBD2. This CDR3 comprises 14 residues. CDR1 and CDR2 (germline): LNHDA, SQIVND (reference sequence). V shed 7 bases and J 9 bases; nucleotides not matched to a gene: 11. CDR3 DNA: TGTGCCAGTAAGACTAGCGGTCCCGATTGGACGCAGTATTTT. It is translated as CASKTSGPDWTQYF.

This clonotype was observed a handful of times. This chain links TRBV5-4 with TRBJ2-1, with a possible D match to TRBD2 (5 bases). CDR3 length: 14 residues. CDR1 is SGHNT and CDR2 is YYREEE in the germline V gene (reference sequence). Deletions cut 4 bases from V and 9 bases from J, with 17 bases between. CDR3 sequence reads: CASSQNLEGGEQFF. Written as DNA, the CDR3 is TGTGCCAGCAGCCAAAACTTGGAAGGAGGTGAGCAGTTCTTC. The full variable domain, with the rest looked up from reference TRBV5-4 and TRBJ2-1, is ETGVTQSPTHLIKTRGQQVTLRCSSQSGHNTVSWYQQALGQGPQFIFQYYREEENGRGNFPPRFSGLQFPNYSSELNVNALELDDSALYLCASSQNLEGGEQFFGPGTRLTVL.

The chain carries TRBV19 and TRBJ2-2; TRBD2 might be the D (6 bases). Germline CDR1 and CDR2: LNHDA and SQIVND (reference sequence). The CDR3 is 16 amino acids. Between the trimmed V and J ends, which lost 9 bases and 1 base, there was a span of 18 bases. The CDR3 region is CASGLASERNTGELFF. The CDR3 DNA follows: TGTGCCAGCGGGCTGGCTAGCGAACGGAACACCGGGGAGCTGTTTTTT.

This clonotype was counted a single time. The CDR3 DNA sequence: TGTGCGGCAGCCACTAGGGACAAATCCAACACCATATATTTT. Translated: CAAATRDKSNTIYF. The chain combines TRBV30 with TRBJ1-3, with D tentatively TRBD1 (6 bases). This CDR3 is built from 14 residues. Germline-derived CDR1 and CDR2 are GTSNPN and SVGIG (reference sequence).

This clonotype was recorded many times. The V gene is TRBV10-3, the J gene TRBJ1-6; D unclear. The V end was cut by 5 bases, the J end by 6 bases, with 11 bases between. Germline V gene lookup returns CDR1 ENHRY and CDR2 SYGVKD. The CDR3 runs 14 residues. CDR3 sequence (DNA): TGTGCCATCAGTAATGCGGCAGCTAATTCACCCCTCCACTTT. Its protein is CAISNAAANSPLHF.

Turning to this clonotype: A much larger clone differs from this one at a single base, so this may be a read error. The CDR3 DNA sequence: TGTGCCGGCAGCGCCGCCCCGGGGCGGGATTCACCCCTCCACTTT. This translates into CAGSAAPGRDSPLHF. V is TRBV11-2 and J is TRBJ1-6; perhaps TRBD1 as D (5 bases). The CDR3 is 15 amino acids. The germline V gene encodes CDR1 SGHAT and CDR2 FQNNGV.

Concerning this clonotype itself: This may arise from a read error, as a much more abundant clone is one base away. The DNA is omitted, as the CDR3 cannot be located on it reliably, and the CDR3 follows TCRdb's listing. The chain combines TRBV30 with TRBJ1-2. In germline, CDR1 is GTSNPN, CDR2 SVGIG (reference sequence). The CDR3 spans 12 residues, counting both ends. The CDR3 is CAWGRGTYGSTF.

There are many counts of this clonotype. The J gene is TRBJ1-1, the V gene TRBV29-1, with D perhaps matching TRBD1 (5 bases). The CDR3 spans 15 residues. Germline CDR1 reads SQVTM; CDR2 reads ANQGSEA. The V end lost 7 bases, the J end lost 0 bases, and 18 bases lay between the germline ends. CDR3 bases: TGCAGCGCTGGGGGGGGATGGGGAATGAACACTGAAGCTTTCTTT. Translated: CSAGGGWGMNTEAFF.

This clonotype was recorded many times. The genes are TRBV6-1 and TRBJ2-1; D not resolved. V was trimmed by 11 bases and J by 5 bases, leaving 19 bases between them. In germline, CDR1 is MNHNS, CDR2 SASEGT. This CDR3 region has 14 residues. CDR3 bases: TGTGCCTCACGGGCACCAGCGTTCCACAATGAGCAGTTCTTC. It codes for CASRAPAFHNEQFF.